These 21 T cell receptor beta chains share one sample of origin, sequenced in a study of early T cells in non-severe SARS-CoV-2 infection. MiXCR, run by TCRdb on the 5' RACE reads, gives a single entry per CDR3 protein. Of around 84,000 distinct CDR3 sequences in the sample, less than 11% were seen once. The sample was whole blood, taken at baseline. The receptors originated from an adult who was a healthcare worker with PCR-confirmed SARS-CoV-2 infection or an uninfected control (not recorded which).

This clonotype was recorded at least ten times. V usage is TRBV1 and J usage is TRBJ2-1; TRBD2, the D gene given by the table, was not confirmed from the DNA. TRBV1 is listed as a pseudogene. The CDR3 extends over 17 amino acids. The CDR3 DNA follows: TGCACCAGCAGCCAAGCTGAGCTAGCGGCAACAAGGGATGAGCAGTTCTTC. Translating gives CTSSQAELAATRDEQFF.

The rearrangement links TRBV7-2 to TRBJ2-7, with 7 bases aligning to TRBD2. The germline V gene has CDR1 SGHTA and CDR2 FQGNSA. CDR3 length: 14 residues. After removal of 4 bases from V and 0 bases from J, the junction contained 3 bases not matched to a gene. The CDR3 here is CASSSRDYSYEQYF. For the CDR3, the DNA is TGTGCCAGCAGCTCCAGGGACTACTCCTACGAGCAGTACTTC.

This clonotype was observed many times. The genes are TRBV19 and TRBJ2-3, with D perhaps matching TRBD1 (6 bases). Germline V gene data show CDR1 as LNHDA and CDR2 as SQIVND (reference sequence). The germline V and J ends were trimmed by 9 bases and 5 bases, with 18 bases remaining between them. CDR3 length equals 14 residues. CDR3 amino acids: CASTRTRGGDTQYF. For the CDR3, the DNA is TGTGCCAGCACCAGAACTAGAGGGGGAGATACGCAGTATTTT.

A few counts support this clonotype. This chain joins TRBV12-3 or TRBV12-4 and TRBJ2-2; possible D gene TRBD2, 6 bases. Trimming removed 5 bases at V and 6 bases at J, with 13 bases between. This CDR3 is 14 amino acids long. The CDR3 DNA is TGTGCCAGCAGTCTCGGGACTCCTGCCGGGGAGCTGTTTTTT. Its protein is CASSLGTPAGELFF.

The table lists this clonotype with many counts. V and J are TRBV18 and TRBJ2-3, with 7 bases fitting TRBD1. The CDR3 runs to 13 residues. Trimming at V came to 5 bases and at J to 5 bases, leaving 4 bases not matched to a gene. Germline values: CDR1 KGHSH, CDR2 LQKENI. For the CDR3, the DNA is TGTGCCAGCTCAACTACAGGGGAAGATACGCAGTATTTT. Its protein is CASSTTGEDTQYF.

The rearrangement links TRBV5-4 to TRBJ2-3, with D possibly being TRBD2 (6 bases). Germline CDR1 is SGHNT and CDR2 is YYREEE (reference sequence). Trimming took 4 bases from V and 1 from J, leaving 13 bases between them. The CDR3 is 15 residues long. This CDR3 reads CASSPGGVGTDTQYF. The CDR3, as DNA: TGTGCCAGCAGCCCCGGCGGGGTCGGCACAGATACGCAGTATTTT.

This clonotype was counted ten times or more. The V and J genes are TRBV7-9 and TRBJ2-7; 14 bases are shared with TRBD2. This CDR3 region has 15 residues. Per germline, CDR1 SEHNR and CDR2 FQNEAQ (reference sequence). V dropped 5 bases and J dropped 7; count of bases not matched to a gene: 7. CDR3 coding DNA: TGTGCCAGCAGCCAGGGACTAGCGGGAGTGAGTGAGCAGTACTTC. Protein product: CASSQGLAGVSEQYF. The full variable domain, rest sourced from reference TRBV7-9 and TRBJ2-7, is DTGVSQNPRHKITKRGQNVTFRCDPISEHNRLYWYRQTLGQGPEFLTYFQNEAQLEKSRLLSDRFSAERPKGSFSTLEIQRTEQGDSAMYLCASSQGLAGVSEQYFGPGTRLTVT.

CDR3 region: CASSLDRRGVFDEQYF. The CDR3 DNA is TGTGCCAGCAGCTTGGACCGTCGCGGGGTATTTGATGAGCAGTACTTC. V and J are TRBV5-4 and TRBJ2-7; D is possibly TRBD2 (6 bases). Germline assignment: CDR1 SGHNT and CDR2 YYREEE (reference sequence). V gave up 0 bases and J gave up 7 bases, with 20 bases separating them. The CDR3 runs to 16 residues.

This clonotype occurred a few times. J is TRBJ2-6 and V is TRBV7-2, with D uncertain. From germline, CDR1 is SGHTA and CDR2 FQGNSA. The CDR3 extends over 17 amino acids. Deletions cut 1 base from V and 0 bases from J, with 10 bases between. CDR3 region: CASSLVWSPSGANVLTF. For the CDR3, the DNA is TGTGCCAGCAGCTTAGTGTGGTCGCCCTCTGGGGCCAACGTCCTGACTTTC.

The chain's CDR3 is CASRTGEAGELFF. The CDR3 region has the DNA TGTGCCAGCAGGACAGGGGAGGCCGGGGAGCTGTTTTTT. This sequence joins TRBV6-5 and TRBJ2-2; 8 bases match TRBD1. The V and J ends lost 6 bases and 6 bases, in that order; junction bases with no gene match: 3. Germline assignment: CDR1 MNHEY and CDR2 SVGAGI. The CDR3 has 13 amino acids.

This chain joins TRBV14 and TRBJ2-3; 12 nucleotides line up with TRBD2. The germline V gene has CDR1 SGHDN and CDR2 FVKESK. There are 15 residues in the CDR3. The ends lost 4 bases at V and 5 bases at J; junction bases unmatched: 4. CDR3 bases: TGTGCCAGCAGCCGGACTAGCGGGAAACTAGATACGCAGTATTTT. Its translation: CASSRTSGKLDTQYF.

The chain couples TRBV6-5 to TRBJ2-1; no firm D call. Trimming removed 0 bases from V and 4 bases from J, with 7 bases in between. The CDR3 is 14 amino acids. Germline V CDR1 and CDR2: MNHEY, SVGAGI. This chain's CDR3 is CASSYSSRYNEQFF. The CDR3 DNA is TGTGCCAGCAGTTACTCGAGTCGGTACAATGAGCAGTTCTTC.

This clonotype was found a few times. The chain has TRBV5-4 and TRBJ2-1, with TRBD1 as a possible D gene (5 bases). The CDR3 covers 16 residues. Trimming pared 4 bases from V and 9 bases from J, leaving 23 bases between. Germline CDR1 is SGHNT and CDR2 is YYREEE (reference sequence). The CDR3 reads CASSPETAGSDIEQFF. CDR3 nucleotides: TGTGCCAGCAGCCCCGAGACAGCAGGGTCGGATATTGAGCAGTTCTTC.

The sample holds many counts of this clonotype. V and J are TRBV7-6 and TRBJ2-7, with TRBD2 identical over 10 bases. The CDR3 is made up of 16 amino acids. With 6 bases clipped from V and 1 base from J, the junction kept 9 bases outside the gene matches. CDR1 and CDR2 from the germline V gene are SGHVS and FNYEAQ. The CDR3 region is CASSPGLAEISYEQYF. CDR3 in DNA: TGTGCCAGCAGTCCCGGACTAGCGGAAATTTCCTACGAGCAGTACTTC.

In this sample, this clonotype turned up a few times. The J gene is TRBJ2-1, the V gene TRBV28; D is uncertain. V lost 5 bases to trimming and J lost 0 bases, with 17 bases between them. The CDR3 is 17 amino acids. Germline V gene lookup returns CDR1 MDHEN and CDR2 SYDVKM. For the CDR3, the DNA is TGTGCCAGCAGTCCTGGTCTTGGCGGCTACTCCTACAATGAGCAGTTCTTC. Protein sequence: CASSPGLGGYSYNEQFF.

This clonotype is labeled medium-sized. The gene calls are TRBV29-1 and TRBJ2-5, with TRBD2 matching 12 bases. CDR3 size: 14 residues. Germline CDR1 and CDR2: SQVTM and ANQGSEA. With V trimmed by 8 bases and J by 6 bases, 10 bases remained unmatched. The DNA for the CDR3 is TGCAGCTCTACGACTAGCGGGAGTTGGCAGACCCAGTACTTC. Translating it yields CSSTTSGSWQTQYF.

Relative to its sample, this clonotype is medium-sized. The chain has TRBV7-9 and TRBJ2-1; D may be TRBD1 (6 bases). Germline-derived CDR1 and CDR2 are SEHNR and FQNEAQ (reference sequence). This CDR3 contains 17 residues. The V gene lost 2 bases and the J gene lost 2 bases, with 16 bases spanning the gap. The CDR3 here is CASSLSLGGPTYNEQFF. CDR3 nucleotide sequence: TGTGCCAGCAGCTTATCTTTAGGGGGACCGACCTACAATGAGCAGTTCTTC.

This clonotype occurred a few times. The chain is built from TRBV2 and TRBJ2-1, with 11 positions matching TRBD1. The CDR3 has 15 residues. Germline CDR1 reads SNHLY; CDR2 reads FYNNEI. The V segment lost 7 bases and the J segment 8 bases; nucleotides outside the gene matches: 10. The CDR3 nucleotides read TGTGCCAGCACCCGAGGGGGGACAGGGGGTTATGAGCAGTTCTTC. Encoded protein: CASTRGGTGGYEQFF.

Written as DNA, the CDR3 is TGCGCCAGCAGTGCCCAGGGGAATCAGCCCCAGCATTTT. Residues: CASSAQGNQPQHF. The V and J genes are TRBV10-1 and TRBJ1-5; a possible D gene is TRBD1 (6 bases). Germline loops: CDR1 WNHNN, CDR2 SYGVQD (reference sequence). The CDR3 loop spans 13 amino acids. The V gene lost 4 bases and the J gene lost 4 bases, with 8 bases spanning the gap.

This clonotype was counted only a few times. The chain joins TRBV20-1 to TRBJ2-1; D call uncertain. The CDR3 contains 12 residues. The V end lost 7 bases, the J end lost 4 bases, and 11 bases lay between the germline ends. Germline loops: CDR1 DFQATT, CDR2 SNEGSKA (reference sequence). CDR3 sequence reads: CSEGAGYNEQFF. DNA of the CDR3: TGCAGTGAGGGTGCCGGGTACAATGAGCAGTTCTTC.

This clonotype was seen more than once but under ten times. V is TRBV15 and J is TRBJ1-4, with D perhaps TRBD1 (5 bases). The ends were cut back, 2 bases at V and 8 bases at J, with 15 bases in the middle. CDR3 length: 15 residues. Germline CDR1 and CDR2: LNHNV and YYDKDF (reference sequence). CDR3 DNA sequence: TGTGCCACCAGCAGATCCCCGGGACGGGGGGAAAAACTGTTTTTT. It translates to CATSRSPGRGEKLFF. Together with reference TRBV15 and TRBJ1-4, the CDR3 gives the full variable domain: DAMVIQNPRYQVTQFGKPVTLSCSQTLNHNVMYWYQQKSSQAPKLLFHYYDKDFNNEADTPDNFQSRRPNTSFCFLDIRSPGLGDTAMYLCATSRSPGRGEKLFFGSGTQLSVL.